This T cell receptor beta chain was captured in a study of blood T cell repertoires in COVID-19. On the study more broadly: Samples representing acute and convalescent COVID-19 were sourced from the United States, Italy and Spain. PBMCs, B-cell-depleted T cells, or T cells provided the cDNA or gDNA that made up the material.

This table comes from immunoSEQ multiplex PCR, and its TCRdb copy is limited to in-frame clones, with some not included. In the table there are 40,000 or so clones, about 90% of which are singletons. Germline lookup yields CDR1 DFQATT and CDR2 SNEGSKA (reference sequence). The V segment lost 3 bases and the J segment 5 bases; nucleotides outside the gene matches: 9. The CDR3 has 14 residues. The sequence was collected from a human donor in a cohort sampled during active COVID-19. This chain links TRBV20-1 with TRBJ1-1; 7 nucleotides agree with TRBD1. Sequenced sample: peripheral blood. The CDR3 loop is CSASVGGGGTEAFF. DNA of the CDR3: TGCAGTGCTAGTGTAGGGGGCGGAGGGACTGAAGCTTTCTTT.